This TCR beta chain was sequenced in a study of T cell repertoires in ileal Crohn's disease. Whole-study context: At postoperative colonoscopy, neoterminal ileum biopsies were taken as M6. Study-level points and caveats: Active smokers at surgery had more clonal expansions than non-smokers. All patients with clonality above 26.8% had endoscopic recurrence.

This CDR3 is built from 13 residues. Trimming stripped 4 bases from V and 10 bases from J, with 14 bases between. Germline V CDR1 and CDR2: GTSNPN, SVGIG (reference sequence). About this clone itself: Its cognate antigen is unknown.

Sequencing was performed with immunoSEQ multiplex PCR; in TCRdb, only in-frame clones are kept and a portion is missing. The sample consists of some 11,000 clones, 55% to 75% of them appearing once. Specified time point: neoterminal ileum biopsy at postoperative endoscopy, about 6 months after surgery. Adults with ileal or ileocolonic Crohn's disease and an indication for resection were eligible. The sequence was collected from an adult with Crohn's disease. Sequenced input: ileal tissue. The rearrangement joins TRBV30 to TRBJ1-6; possible D gene TRBD1, 6 bases. The CDR3 region has the DNA TGTGCCTGGATTGACAGGACGGCGTCACCCCTCCACTTT. It specifies CAWIDRTASPLHF. The full variable domain, completed using reference TRBV30 and TRBJ1-6, is SQTIHQWPATLVQPVGSPLSLECTVEGTSNPNLYWYRQAAGRGLQLLFYSVGIGQISSEVPQNLSASRPQDRQFILSSKKLLLSDSGFYLCAWIDRTASPLHFGNGTRLTVT.